A selection of T cell receptor beta chains follows, all from one sample in a study of STAT5B mutations in CD4+ large granular lymphocyte leukemia. Data came from immunoSEQ multiplex PCR; TCRdb stores just in-frame clones and leaves some out. The sample lists just over 40,000 clones; about 81% were seen once. The specimen sequenced was CD4+ T cells from blood buffy coats. The receptors here all came from a human donor in good health. The CDR3 runs from the conserved cysteine through the conserved F or W. The D gene is left open where the match is weak. Size values are once, few and many counts, or a class for expanded clones, and some rows have none.

D gene: .
V gene: TRBV4-2
CDR3 length: 15
clone size: .
J gene: TRBJ1-4
CDR3 DNA: TGTGCCAGCAGGCAAAAGACAGACCTCAATGAAAAACTGTTTTTT
CDR3 protein: CASRQKTDLNEKLFF

D gene: .
V gene: TRBV6-5
CDR3 length: 12
clone size: .
J gene: TRBJ1-2
CDR3 DNA: TGTGCCAGCAGTTACCCGGATGGCGGCTACACCTTC
CDR3 protein: CASSYPDGGYTF

D gene: .
V gene: TRBV7-3
CDR3 length: 15
clone size: .
J gene: TRBJ2-1
CDR3 DNA: TGTGCCAGCAGCCCCGGTCCAAGTAACTACAATGAGCAGTTCTTC
CDR3 protein: CASSPGPSNYNEQFF

D gene: .
V gene: TRBV28
CDR3 length: 13
clone size: .
J gene: TRBJ1-2
CDR3 DNA: TGTGCCAGCAGTTTGGCTTGGGCCTATGGCTACACCTTC
CDR3 protein: CASSLAWAYGYTF

D gene: TRBD1
V gene: TRBV6-5
CDR3 length: 13
clone size: .
J gene: TRBJ2-5
CDR3 DNA: TGTGCCAGCAAGGCCGGGACAGGGATCGGGCAGTACTTC
CDR3 protein: CASKAGTGIGQYF

D gene: TRBD1
V gene: TRBV6-1
CDR3 length: 14
clone size: .
J gene: TRBJ1-1
CDR3 DNA: TGTGCCAGCAGAAACAGACAGGGGAACACTGAAGCTTTCTTT
CDR3 protein: CASRNRQGNTEAFF

D gene: .
V gene: TRBV29-1
CDR3 length: 11
clone size: .
J gene: TRBJ1-1
CDR3 DNA: TGCAGAAGGCGGCGGAGCACTGAAGCTTTCTTT
CDR3 protein: CRRRRSTEAFF

D gene: TRBD1
V gene: TRBV5-1
CDR3 length: 17
clone size: .
J gene: TRBJ1-2
CDR3 DNA: TGCGCCAGCAGCCTTGGAGGGGGCGCCGGGCTATCCTATGGCTACACCTTC
CDR3 protein: CASSLGGGAGLSYGYTF

D gene: .
V gene: TRBV6-5
CDR3 length: 14
clone size: .
J gene: TRBJ2-2
CDR3 DNA: TGTGCCAGCAGCCGCCAGGGGAACACCGGGGAGCTGTTTTTT
CDR3 protein: CASSRQGNTGELFF

D gene: .
V gene: TRBV7-3
CDR3 length: 14
clone size: .
J gene: TRBJ2-7
CDR3 DNA: TGTGCCAGCAGCTTAGCGCACAGTCTCTACGAGCAGTACTTC
CDR3 protein: CASSLAHSLYEQYF

D gene: .
V gene: TRBV2
CDR3 length: 11
clone size: few
J gene: TRBJ2-5
CDR3 DNA: TGTGCCAGCAGTGAGGGAGAGACCCAGTACTTC
CDR3 protein: CASSEGETQYF

D gene: TRBD1
V gene: TRBV11-2
CDR3 length: 14
clone size: .
J gene: TRBJ1-2
CDR3 DNA: TGTGCCAGCAGTCATCCGGGACAGGGAGGAGGCTACACCTTC
CDR3 protein: CASSHPGQGGGYTF

D gene: .
V gene: TRBV4-3
CDR3 length: 14
clone size: .
J gene: TRBJ2-7
CDR3 DNA: TGCGCCAGCAGCCAAATATTGGGGGATTACGAGCAGTACTTC
CDR3 protein: CASSQILGDYEQYF

D gene: .
V gene: TRBV28
CDR3 length: 17
clone size: .
J gene: TRBJ1-5
CDR3 DNA: TGTGCCAGCACTCCCCCCGTCGGGCAGGGGAGGGGTCAGCCCCAGCATTTT
CDR3 protein: CASTPPVGQGRGQPQHF

D gene: TRBD1
V gene: TRBV11-1
CDR3 length: 13
clone size: .
J gene: TRBJ1-1
CDR3 DNA: TGTGCCAGCAGCATAGGGGGCAACACTGAAGCTTTCTTT
CDR3 protein: CASSIGGNTEAFF

D gene: TRBD2
V gene: TRBV9
CDR3 length: 17
clone size: .
J gene: TRBJ2-4
CDR3 DNA: TGTGCCAGCAGCGTAGGAGGAGCGGGAGATTCCAAAAACATTCAGTACTTC
CDR3 protein: CASSVGGAGDSKNIQYF

D gene: .
V gene: TRBV11-1
CDR3 length: 16
clone size: .
J gene: TRBJ2-7
CDR3 DNA: TGTGCCAGCAGTTTCGGGAGCCGAGTCCCTTACTACGAGCAGTACTTC
CDR3 protein: CASSFGSRVPYYEQYF

D gene: .
V gene: TRBV27
CDR3 length: 15
clone size: .
J gene: TRBJ1-4
CDR3 DNA: TGTGCCAGCTCCCCCCGCGCGCCGGGCAATGAAAAACTGTTTTTT
CDR3 protein: CASSPRAPGNEKLFF

D gene: .
V gene: TRBV11-3
CDR3 length: 17
clone size: once
J gene: TRBJ2-1
CDR3 DNA: TGTGCCAGCAGCTTAAGACTAGGTGGTACCCCCTACAATGAGCAGTTCTTC
CDR3 protein: CASSLRLGGTPYNEQFF

D gene: .
V gene: TRBV30
CDR3 length: 15
clone size: .
J gene: TRBJ1-6
CDR3 DNA: TGTGCCTGGAGACCTTGGGGGGGCGTTGGATCACCCCTCCACTTT
CDR3 protein: CAWRPWGGVGSPLHF

D gene: TRBD1
V gene: TRBV29-1
CDR3 length: 13
clone size: .
J gene: TRBJ1-1
CDR3 DNA: TGCAGCGTTGAGGGACAGGGGAACACTGAAGCTTTCTTT
CDR3 protein: CSVEGQGNTEAFF

D gene: .
V gene: TRBV30
CDR3 length: 15
clone size: once
J gene: TRBJ2-5
CDR3 DNA: TGTGCCTGGAGGGAAAGGGGACTTGGGGGAGAGACCCAGTACTTC
CDR3 protein: CAWRERGLGGETQYF

D gene: TRBD1
V gene: TRBV19
CDR3 length: 14
clone size: .
J gene: TRBJ2-1
CDR3 DNA: TGTGCCAGTAGTAACCAGGGGGCGGAAGGTGAGCAGTTCTTC
CDR3 protein: CASSNQGAEGEQFF

D gene: TRBD1
V gene: TRBV6-5
CDR3 length: 14
clone size: .
J gene: TRBJ2-1
CDR3 DNA: TGTGCCAGCAGTGTCGGACAGGGGAGAAATGAGCAGTTCTTC
CDR3 protein: CASSVGQGRNEQFF

D gene: .
V gene: TRBV29-1
CDR3 length: 14
clone size: .
J gene: TRBJ1-4
CDR3 DNA: TGCAGCGCTGGTGGGGGGCAGGGTAATGAAAAACTGTTTTTT
CDR3 protein: CSAGGGQGNEKLFF

D gene: TRBD1
V gene: TRBV15
CDR3 length: 15
clone size: once
J gene: TRBJ1-5
CDR3 DNA: TGTGCCACCAGCAGAGGGAGGAACAGGGGTCAGCCCCAGCATTTT
CDR3 protein: CATSRGRNRGQPQHF

D gene: TRBD1
V gene: TRBV19
CDR3 length: 15
clone size: .
J gene: TRBJ2-7
CDR3 DNA: TGTGCCAGTAGTATAGTGACGGGGACAGGGTCCGAGCAGTACTTC
CDR3 protein: CASSIVTGTGSEQYF

D gene: TRBD1
V gene: TRBV7-9
CDR3 length: 15
clone size: .
J gene: TRBJ2-1
CDR3 DNA: TGTGCCAGCAGCTTACCGGGACAGCTTTACAATGAGCAGTTCTTC
CDR3 protein: CASSLPGQLYNEQFF

D gene: .
V gene: TRBV7-2
CDR3 length: 14
clone size: .
J gene: TRBJ2-7
CDR3 DNA: TGTGCCAGCAGCTTTGCAGCAAGATCCTACGAGCAGTACTTC
CDR3 protein: CASSFAARSYEQYF